Listed below are T cell receptor beta chains from one sample, sequenced in a study of PD-1 blockade in classical Hodgkin lymphoma. Method: immunoSEQ multiplex PCR; TCRdb's copy keeps in-frame clones and lacks some. The data contain about 9,500 clones, 85% to 90% of them singletons. The sample consisted of CD8+ T cells from blood. Receptors were obtained from a human donor with classical Hodgkin lymphoma. Each CDR3 is given with its conserved first and last residue. The D gene is left open where the match is weak. For some rows the clone size is stated as once, few or many, or as a class when expanded; others skip it.

j_gene,d_gene,v_gene,abundance,CDR3nt,CDR3aa
TRBJ2-7,TRBD1,TRBV27,NA,TGTGCCAGCGGCCTAGACAGGGACTACGAGCAGTACTTC,CASGLDRDYEQYF
TRBJ2-7,NA,TRBV19,NA,TGTGCCAGTAGTATCCGATCAGGCCAAGGAACCTACTACGAGCAGTACTTC,CASSIRSGQGTYYEQYF
TRBJ1-1,TRBD1,TRBV19,NA,TGTGCCAGTAGTTGGACAGGGGACACTGAAGCTTTCTTT,CASSWTGDTEAFF
TRBJ2-7,NA,TRBV6-1,NA,TGTGCCAGCTCCCAACTAGGAAAAGGATACGAGCAGTACTTC,CASSQLGKGYEQYF
TRBJ2-7,NA,TRBV25-1,NA,TGTGCCAGCAGTGAATCAAGGGGAGACACCTACGAGCAGTACTTC,CASSESRGDTYEQYF
TRBJ1-2,NA,TRBV25-1,NA,TGTGCCAGCAGTGAATGGTTAAGGGACGGCTACTATGGCTACACCTTC,CASSEWLRDGYYGYTF
TRBJ1-2,TRBD1,TRBV4-1,NA,TGCGCCAGCAGCCAGGGGACAGTGGTTTATGGCTACACCTTC,CASSQGTVVYGYTF
TRBJ2-7,TRBD1,TRBV7-9,NA,TGTGCCAGCAGCCCGGACAGGTTCTTCGAGCAGTACTTC,CASSPDRFFEQYF
TRBJ1-4,NA,TRBV28,NA,TGTGCCAGCAGTTTACTAACGGGGGGGGCTATGTATGAAAAACTGTTTTTT,CASSLLTGGAMYEKLFF
TRBJ1-2,NA,TRBV4-3,NA,TGCGCCAGCAGCCAAGAGCCCAGGGGATCCAACTATGGCTACACCTTC,CASSQEPRGSNYGYTF
TRBJ1-1,NA,TRBV10-3,NA,TGTGCCATCAGTCAATGGGCGGGGGTGACCCGAACAACTCGTGGGAACACTGAAGCTTTCTTT,CAISQWAGVTRTTRGNTEAFF
TRBJ2-3,TRBD2,TRBV6-4,NA,TGTGCCAGCAGTGACCTAGCGGGCACAGGTACGCAGTATTTT,CASSDLAGTGTQYF
TRBJ2-2,TRBD1,TRBV28,NA,TGTGCCAGCAGCCGGGGACAGCCCAGGGAGCTGTTTTTT,CASSRGQPRELFF
TRBJ2-2,NA,TRBV27,NA,TGTGCCAGCAGGACAAGTGGCACCGGGGAGCTGTTTTTT,CASRTSGTGELFF
TRBJ2-2,NA,TRBV9,NA,TGTGCCAGCAGCGTAGCGGTGACAGTCGCGGAGGTCACCGGGGAGCTGTTTTTT,CASSVAVTVAEVTGELFF
TRBJ2-7,TRBD1,TRBV30,NA,TGTGCCTGGGTAAGGGGACAGGTCTCCTACGAGCAGTACTTC,CAWVRGQVSYEQYF
TRBJ2-5,TRBD2,TRBV4-1,NA,TGCGCCAGCAGCCAATCCGGGGGGGAAACGCAAGAGACCCAGTACTTC,CASSQSGGETQETQYF
TRBJ1-2,NA,TRBV7-9,few,TGTGCCAGCAGCTTATCTAGCGGGGACGGCTACACCTTC,CASSLSSGDGYTF
TRBJ1-1,NA,TRBV28,NA,TGTGCCAGCAGTTTTAGCGCGGCAGCTTACACTGAAGCTTTCTTT,CASSFSAAAYTEAFF
TRBJ2-5,TRBD2,TRBV7-9,NA,TGTGCCAGCAGCTTAGGGACTAGCGGGGAGTTACAAGAGACCCAGTACTTC,CASSLGTSGELQETQYF
TRBJ2-3,NA,TRBV9,NA,TGTGCCAGCAGCGTATCCGGTTGGGAGGAGCAGTATTTT,CASSVSGWEEQYF
TRBJ2-5,TRBD2,TRBV2,NA,TGTGCCACCATAGCGGTGCGGGGGGAACAAGAGACCCAGTACTTC,CATIAVRGEQETQYF
TRBJ2-2,NA,TRBV6-5,NA,TGTGCCAGCAGTTACGCGGACGCGAACACTGGGGAGCTGTTTTTT,CASSYADANTGELFF
TRBJ2-7,TRBD1,TRBV7-8,NA,TGTGCCAGCAGCTGGACAGGGACTTCCTACGAGCAGTACTTC,CASSWTGTSYEQYF
TRBJ2-7,NA,TRBV27,NA,TGTGCCAGCAGTTTACCGGGGGACTACGAGCAGTACTTC,CASSLPGDYEQYF
TRBJ1-5,NA,TRBV5-1,NA,TGCGCCAGCAGCTTGTGGGGGGATACGGGGGAGCCCCAGCATTTT,CASSLWGDTGEPQHF
TRBJ1-1,NA,TRBV6-1,once,TGTGCCAGCATTCGGGGGAACACTGAAGCTTTCTTT,CASIRGNTEAFF
TRBJ2-3,NA,TRBV5-1,NA,TGCGCCAGCAGCTTGAGGCCGGATACGCAGTATTTT,CASSLRPDTQYF
TRBJ2-3,NA,TRBV7-9,NA,TGTGCCAGCAGCCCCGGGGGTGTTACGCAGTATTTT,CASSPGGVTQYF
TRBJ2-1,NA,TRBV6-1,NA,TGTGCCAGCATACTCGACGGGGGCTCCTACAATGAGCAGTTCTTC,CASILDGGSYNEQFF
TRBJ1-6,NA,TRBV2,NA,TGTGCCAGCAATAACGGCCCCCATTCACCCCTCCACTTT,CASNNGPHSPLHF
TRBJ2-7,TRBD1,TRBV5-6,NA,TGTGCCAGCAGCTTGGGGACAGGGGGGTTCTACGAGCAGTACTTC,CASSLGTGGFYEQYF
TRBJ1-1,TRBD1,TRBV27,NA,TGTGCCAGCAGTCCAGGGGGAATCGGGACTGAAGCTTTCTTT,CASSPGGIGTEAFF
TRBJ1-5,NA,TRBV19,NA,TGTGCCAGCGGACAGCTCAATCAGCCCCAGCATTTT,CASGQLNQPQHF
TRBJ1-1,NA,TRBV19,once,TGTGCCAGTAGTTCCACGGACCTGGGGAAGTTCATGAACACTGAAGCTTTCTTT,CASSSTDLGKFMNTEAFF
TRBJ2-1,NA,TRBV25-1,NA,TGTGCCAGCGGAGACGCCGGATCCTACAATGAGCAGTTCTTC,CASGDAGSYNEQFF
TRBJ1-2,NA,TRBV29-1,once,TGCAGCGTTCGGGGAGGGAGGAATGGCTACACCTTC,CSVRGGRNGYTF
TRBJ1-2,NA,TRBV7-3,once,TGTGCCAGCAGCTTGACAGGTTTTAACTATGGCTACACCTTC,CASSLTGFNYGYTF
TRBJ2-7,NA,TRBV4-1,NA,TGCGCCAGCAGCCGAGCCCCCGGGGCCTCCTACGAGCAGTACTTC,CASSRAPGASYEQYF
TRBJ2-7,NA,TRBV5-6,NA,TGTGCCAGCAGCTTGAGGTTCGGCCCGTACGAGCAGTACTTC,CASSLRFGPYEQYF
TRBJ2-6,NA,TRBV6-6,NA,TGTGCCAGCAGTTCGTATGGGTCTGGGGCCAACGTCCTGACTTTC,CASSSYGSGANVLTF
TRBJ2-7,TRBD2,TRBV4-1,NA,TGCGCCAGCAGCCACTTAAGCGGGGGGGCGGACGAGCAGTACTTC,CASSHLSGGADEQYF
TRBJ2-7,NA,TRBV7-9,NA,TGTGCCAGCAGCTTGAGGTGGGGCAGGGGAAGCTACGAGCAGTACTTC,CASSLRWGRGSYEQYF
TRBJ2-7,NA,TRBV29-1,NA,TGCAGCGTTGATGGGCAGAACCGGTACGAGCAGTACTTC,CSVDGQNRYEQYF
TRBJ1-2,TRBD1,TRBV7-6,few,TGTGCCAGCAGCCACCGGGACAGGAAGGAGGGCTATGGCTACACCTTC,CASSHRDRKEGYGYTF
TRBJ2-3,NA,TRBV6-5,NA,TGTGCCAGCAGCACCCTAGTGCTAGGCACAGATACGCAGTATTTT,CASSTLVLGTDTQYF
TRBJ1-1,NA,TRBV4-1,few,TGCGCCAGCAGCCAGGGTGGGCCAGGAGGAATGAACACTGAAGCTTTCTTT,CASSQGGPGGMNTEAFF
TRBJ2-1,NA,TRBV12-5,NA,TGTGCTAGTGGTTTCAGAAAAAATGAGCAGTTCTTC,CASGFRKNEQFF
TRBJ2-5,NA,TRBV19,NA,TGTGCCAGTAGTGACAACAGGGAGCAAGAGACCCAGTACTTC,CASSDNREQETQYF
TRBJ2-7,TRBD1,TRBV18,NA,TGTGCCAGCTCAACGACAGGGACCTACGAGCAGTACTTC,CASSTTGTYEQYF
TRBJ1-1,TRBD1,TRBV13,NA,TGTGCCAGCAGCGGACAGGGGGCGAGGAACACTGAAGCTTTCTTT,CASSGQGARNTEAFF
TRBJ2-5,TRBD2,TRBV4-1,NA,TGCGCCAGCAGCCAATTAGCGGGCGGTGAGACCCAGTACTTC,CASSQLAGGETQYF
TRBJ2-7,NA,TRBV7-9,NA,TGTGCCAGCAGCTTAGAAGGGACGGACTTTTACGAGCAGTACTTC,CASSLEGTDFYEQYF
TRBJ1-6,TRBD1,TRBV13,NA,TGTGCCAGCAGTAACAGGGGAGGCTATAATTCACCCCTCCACTTT,CASSNRGGYNSPLHF
TRBJ2-7,TRBD1,TRBV7-6,NA,TGTGCCAGCAGCTTTCAGGACAGGGGCTACGAGCAGTACTTC,CASSFQDRGYEQYF
TRBJ2-2,TRBD2,TRBV27,once,TGTGCCAGCAGTTCCCTAACGGGGGGGCCAACCGGGGAGCTGTTTTTT,CASSSLTGGPTGELFF
TRBJ2-5,NA,TRBV13,NA,TGTGCCAGCAGCTTAGGGCAGGGACAAGAGACCCAGTACTTC,CASSLGQGQETQYF
TRBJ1-3,NA,TRBV15,NA,TGTGCCACCAGCAGACCCTCGGGAGGAGGTGGAAACACCATATATTTT,CATSRPSGGGGNTIYF
TRBJ2-5,TRBD2,TRBV9,NA,TGTGCCAGCAGCGCAGGGACTAGCGGGGGAGAGCAGTACTTC,CASSAGTSGGEQYF